The entry below describes one TCR beta chain. The specificity of this receptor is unknown. Within one base of it there is no much larger clone, and no base qualities were kept. In the prospective study, participants were roughly 18 to 100 years old, resided in 24 geographic areas of the United States, and were enrolled through a virtual design. Cohort assignment in the prospective study relied on participant-reported clinical history from a screening survey and a study questionnaire. Exposed participants had been in contact with someone with a PCR-confirmed or clinician-diagnosed COVID-19 case within 2 weeks of study entry. Mobile phlebotomists in the prospective study collected whole blood, serum and a nasopharyngeal or oropharyngeal swab from every participant. Participants in the prospective study had the option to provide additional blood draws and questionnaires over a roughly two-month period. Before DNA extraction, prospective study blood samples were shipped either frozen or at room temperature.

TCRbeta CDR3 regions were amplified from genomic DNA using the immunoSEQ Assay, a bias-controlled multiplex PCR. For the original study's pipeline: The number of nucleated cells in each sample was estimated from the amplification of reference gene primers within the assay. Sequence reads were collapsed and filtered to measure the absolute abundance of every unique TCRbeta CDR3 rearrangement. For each sample, productive Simpson clonality was calculated as the square root of Simpson's diversity index over productive rearrangements. TCRdb took over this immuneACCESS table, retaining in-frame rearrangements with V and J assigned. Such tables are incomplete; in checked studies, under half of the missing clones stem from an unresolved V gene, and the remainder is unexplained. That table gives V, J and clone size, and the DNA gave D and trimming. This sample comprises approximately 150,000 clones, around four fifths of them detected only once. Approximately 5.3% of the sample rests with the top ten.

This sample stems from a study of blood T cell repertoires in COVID-19 (dated by TCRdb to 2019 to 2021). Notes on the research overall: The collaborator samples originated in the United States, Italy and Spain and spanned the acute and convalescent phases of COVID-19. The material from the prospective study consisted of cDNA or gDNA derived from T cells, B-cell-depleted T cells, or PBMCs. The dataset comprised deeply sampled blood TCRbeta repertoires from subjects exposed to, actively infected with, or recovered from COVID-19. The repertoires were made available in a free public database intended to serve as a resource for research on the immune response to SARS-CoV-2. The samples were drawn from the first 160 participants of the ongoing ImmuneRACE study and from under 1,500 subjects provided by 6 global collaborators. Nearly every sample came with metadata listing a de-identified subject ID, COVID-19 status, age in years and sex. Where available, HLA class I and class II types were obtained from metadata supplied by the sample provider rather than from assay-based typing.

The CDR3 numbers 15 residues from cysteine through phenylalanine. This entry keeps only the CDR3 DNA: 45 bases, framed from base 1. Trimming takes 4 bases from V and 1 base from J, and the germline ends sit 12 bases apart. CDR1 and CDR2, looked up from the germline V gene (reference sequence), are SGHNT and YYREEE. General findings and caveats noted by the study authors: The quantity of clinical and demographic metadata differed by source and by participant and was supplied without curation.

The rearrangement combines TRBV5-4 with TRBJ2-1, with TRBD2 perhaps the D gene, on 6 matching bases. This TCR came from a man aged 65-85 years who had been exposed to COVID-19. Sequencing used PBMCs or T cells enriched from blood (not recorded which). This receptor carries the CDR3 CASSRDSGSYNEQFF. The DNA sequence is given as TGTGCCAGCAGCCGCGATAGCGGTTCCTACAATGAGCAGTTCTTC.